This TCR beta chain was identified in a study of OX40 agonist ivuxolimab in advanced cancers. Study-level findings and limits: Clonal expansion was seen in CD4+ and CD8+ blood T cells by week 6 at 0.1 to 3.0 mg/kg.

Measured with immunoSEQ multiplex PCR; TCRdb has only the in-frame clones, and not every one. The sample lists about 82,000 clones; 80% to 95% were seen once. In the case of this clone: Its antigen remains unknown.

The CDR3 loop spans 13 amino acids. From germline, CDR1 is SGDLS and CDR2 YYNGEE. V lost 0 bases, J lost 3 bases, and 7 bases lay in between. The clonotype originates from an adult with an advanced solid tumor such as melanoma, head and neck, liver or kidney cancer. The specimen was CD4+ or CD8+ T cells sorted from blood, collected in a trial of the OX40 agonist ivuxolimab. V is TRBV9 and J is TRBJ2-7; D not certain. The CDR3 DNA reads TGTGCCAGCAGCGTAGGAAGTAGCTACGAGCAGTACTTC. Translating it yields CASSVGSSYEQYF.